Shown below are 23 T cell receptor beta chains from a single sample sequenced in a study of blood T cell repertoires in COVID-19. Sequenced by immunoSEQ multiplex PCR; TCRdb stores in-frame clones only, minus some. The top ten clones hold around 7.8% of a sample with 240,000 or so clones, about 85% of them seen once. What was sequenced was peripheral blood. The receptors were gathered from a man between 60 and 70 years old who had recovered from COVID-19.

This clone was observed a few times. The chain joins TRBV19 to TRBJ2-7; 8 positions match TRBD1. V trimming: 6 bases; J trimming: 0 bases; junction bases outside the gene matches: 7. CDR3 length: 15 amino acids. Per the germline V gene, CDR1 is LNHDA and CDR2 is SQIVND (reference sequence). Here the CDR3 DNA reads TGTGCCAGTAGCCGGAGGACAGGGACCTCCTACGAGCAGTACTTC. Amino acids: CASSRRTGTSYEQYF.

This clone was observed a few times. V gene TRBV5-1 combines with J gene TRBJ2-7; D is perhaps TRBD2 (6 bases). The CDR3 runs 14 residues. CDR1 is SGHRS, CDR2 YFSETQ, per germline. Trimming cost V 0 bases and J 3 bases, with 10 bases left between them. This CDR3 is CASSLGQGGYEQYF. The CDR3 bases are TGCGCCAGCAGCTTGGGGCAGGGAGGCTACGAGCAGTACTTC.

This chain connects TRBV6-2 or TRBV6-3 to TRBJ2-7; 11 positions agree with TRBD2. Germline V gene data show CDR1 as MNHEY and CDR2 as SVGEGT. This CDR3 has 15 amino acids. The junction had 7 bases not matched to a gene; V was cut back by 5 bases and J by 4 bases. The chain's CDR3 is CASSPISGGAYEQYV. As DNA, the CDR3 is TGTGCCAGCAGTCCAATTAGCGGGGGGGCTTACGAGCAGTACGTC.

This chain links TRBV18 with TRBJ2-2; 10 bases line up with TRBD1. The germline V gene has CDR1 KGHSH and CDR2 LQKENI. The CDR3 is 16 amino acids. Germline trimming cut 3 bases from V and 4 bases from J; bases unmatched to any gene: 5. CDR3 bases: TGTGCCAGCTCACCGACCGACAGGGGGCCCACCGGGGAGCTGTTTTTT. This codes for CASSPTDRGPTGELFF.

This chain uses TRBV6-5 with TRBJ1-1; D is ambiguous. Germline V gene lookup returns CDR1 MNHEY and CDR2 SVGAGI. The V end was cut by 4 bases, the J end by 6 bases, with 9 bases between. CDR3 size: 12 residues. The CDR3 spells CASSSGYAEAFF. The DNA of the CDR3 is TGTGCCAGCAGTTCCGGTTACGCTGAAGCTTTCTTT.

The chain combines TRBV7-9 with TRBJ2-6, with D possibly matching TRBD2 (7 bases). Trimming cost V 2 bases and J 5 bases, with 19 bases left between them. Germline assignment: CDR1 SEHNR and CDR2 FQNEAQ (reference sequence). CDR3 length equals 18 residues. CDR3 DNA sequence: TGTGCCAGCAGCTTATATCCGGACGGGGGGCATAGGGCCAACGTCCTGACTTTC. Protein: CASSLYPDGGHRANVLTF.

The chain couples TRBV6-5 to TRBJ2-1, with TRBD2 matching over 8 bases. V gave up 7 bases and J gave up 4 bases; unmatched junction bases: 9. The CDR3 is 15 residues long. CDR1 is MNHEY, CDR2 SVGAGI, per germline. In DNA, the CDR3 is TGTGCCAGCACGTGGGGCGGGGGGAAATACAATGAGCAGTTCTTC. Translated: CASTWGGGKYNEQFF.

The gene calls are TRBV10-1 and TRBJ2-5, with TRBD1 identical over 12 bases. The ends lost 0 bases at V and 5 bases at J; junction bases unmatched: 10. This CDR3 contains 18 residues. Germline V lookup: CDR1 WNHNN, CDR2 SYGVQD (reference sequence). The CDR3 DNA sequence: TGCGCCAGCAGTGAGTCGGCGGTGGGACAGGGGGCTATGGAGACCCAGTACTTC. Protein: CASSESAVGQGAMETQYF.

V usage is TRBV5-6 and J usage is TRBJ2-5; 11 nucleotides align to TRBD1. With 3 bases clipped from V and 3 bases from J, the junction kept 4 bases outside the gene matches. The CDR3 loop spans 15 amino acids. CDR1 is SGHDT and CDR2 is YYEEEE in the germline V gene. Here the CDR3 reads CASSSGTGGKETQYF. DNA of the CDR3: TGTGCCAGCAGCTCCGGGACAGGGGGAAAAGAGACCCAGTACTTC.

The table lists this clone with a few counts. The chain uses TRBV7-8 and TRBJ1-2; no definite D call. V was cut by 1 base and J by 2 bases, with 14 bases left in between. This CDR3 region has 16 residues. The germline V gene encodes CDR1 SGHVS and CDR2 FQNEAQ. The CDR3 sequence is CASSLEYGGPNYGYTF. In nucleotides, the CDR3 is TGTGCCAGCAGCTTAGAGTACGGAGGGCCGAACTATGGCTACACCTTC.

The V call is TRBV4-2, the J call TRBJ2-2, with 7 bases fitting TRBD2. From germline, CDR1 is LGHNA and CDR2 YNFKEQ. This CDR3 has 17 residues. V lost 0 bases to trimming and J lost 1 base; unmatched junction nucleotides: 5. This CDR3 reads CASSQEGGWRNTGELFF. Here the CDR3 DNA reads TGTGCCAGCAGCCAAGAGGGGGGGTGGCGGAACACCGGGGAGCTGTTTTTT.

The chain has TRBV10-2 and TRBJ2-5; TRBD2 agrees at 10 bases. V lost 6 bases, J lost 3 bases, and 10 bases stayed unmatched. Germline CDR1 reads WSHSY; CDR2 reads SAAADI. This CDR3 comprises 16 residues. The CDR3, as DNA: TGCGCCAGCAGACCAGGACTAGCGGCCGGTAAAGAGACCCAGTACTTC. Its translation: CASRPGLAAGKETQYF.

The chain couples TRBV6-5 to TRBJ1-6, with 7 bases matching TRBD1. Losses at the gene ends were 6 bases for V and 14 bases for J; bases not matched to a gene: 7. Germline V lookup: CDR1 MNHEY, CDR2 SVGAGI. The CDR3 is 12 amino acids. DNA for the CDR3: TGTGCCAGCAGGGGGGACAGCTTCACCCTCCACTTT. Amino acids: CASRGDSFTLHF.

The V gene is TRBV30, the J gene TRBJ2-5; D is unclear. With 7 bases removed from V and 5 bases from J, the gap between germline ends came to 8 bases. CDR1 is GTSNPN, CDR2 SVGIG, per germline (reference sequence). The CDR3 has 10 residues. The DNA for the CDR3 is TGTGCCTCTGGGCGTGAGACCCAGTACTTC. Its protein product is CASGRETQYF.

The V and J genes are TRBV5-4 and TRBJ2-5, with TRBD2 matching over 13 bases. The J segment lost 2 bases and the V segment lost 1 base, leaving 2 bases of the junction unmatched. The germline V gene has CDR1 SGHNT and CDR2 YYREEE (reference sequence). The CDR3 has 16 residues. For the CDR3, the DNA is TGTGCCAGCAGCTTGACACTAGCGGGGGGGCAAGAGACCCAGTACTTC. It translates to CASSLTLAGGQETQYF. The full variable domain, completed using reference TRBV5-4 and TRBJ2-5, is ETGVTQSPTHLIKTRGQQVTLRCSSQSGHNTVSWYQQALGQGPQFIFQYYREEENGRGNFPPRFSGLQFPNYSSELNVNALELDDSALYLCASSLTLAGGQETQYFGPGTRLLVL.

J is TRBJ2-1 and V is TRBV7-2, with 7 bases fitting TRBD2. Trimming cost V 3 bases and J 5 bases; bases outside gene matches: 10. This CDR3 is built from 16 residues. CDR1 and CDR2 (germline): SGHTA, FQGNSA. CDR3 nucleotides: TGTGCCAGCAGCTTGGCGACTAGCTGGGGGAACAATGAGCAGTTCTTC. Its translation is CASSLATSWGNNEQFF.

The CDR3 loop is CASSLTGTGNSPLHF. The CDR3 nucleotides read TGTGCCAGCAGCCTAACCGGGACAGGGAATTCACCCCTCCACTTT. The chain couples TRBV11-2 to TRBJ1-6; 9 bases align to TRBD1. CDR1 and CDR2 from the germline V gene are SGHAT and FQNNGV. V lost 5 bases and J lost 7; bases outside the gene matches: 6. This CDR3 region has 15 residues.

CDR3 sequence reads: CASRPSGGMVEQYF. CDR3 bases: TGTGCCAGCAGACCTAGCGGGGGGATGGTCGAGCAGTACTTC. This chain uses TRBV28 with TRBJ2-7; 11 bases agree with TRBD2. V lost 6 bases, J lost 6 bases, and 7 bases stayed unmatched. The V gene's germline CDR1 is MDHEN and CDR2 SYDVKM. CDR3 length: 14 amino acids. Complete variable domain (other parts from reference TRBV28 and TRBJ2-7): DVKVTQSSRYLVKRTGEKVFLECVQDMDHENMFWYRQDPGLGLRLIYFSYDVKMKEKGDIPEGYSVSREKKERFSLILESASTNQTSMYLCASRPSGGMVEQYFGPGTRLTVT.

This chain uses TRBV9 with TRBJ2-2; tentative D call: TRBD1 (6 bases). The CDR3 loop spans 16 amino acids. CDR1 and CDR2 from the germline V gene are SGDLS and YYNGEE. Trimming took off 2 bases at V and 2 bases at J, with 13 bases between the two ends. CDR3 sequence: CASSVQGQLNTGELFF. The CDR3 DNA follows: TGTGCCAGCAGCGTCCAAGGACAGCTCAACACCGGGGAGCTGTTTTTT.

The V gene is TRBV3-1 (or the pseudogene TRBV3-2), the J gene TRBJ2-4, with 13 bases that match TRBD2. The V and J ends lost 3 bases and 0 bases, in that order; junction bases with no gene match: 8. Germline V CDR1 and CDR2: LGHDT, YNNKEL (reference sequence). CDR3 length equals 19 residues. CDR3 coding DNA: TGTGCCAGCAGCCAGACACTAGCGGGGGGGCTAGGAGCCAAAAACATTCAGTACTTC. It encodes CASSQTLAGGLGAKNIQYF.

CDR3 in amino acids: CASSLSFGSGTGATGELFF. The CDR3 DNA reads TGTGCCAGCAGTTTAAGTTTCGGATCCGGGACAGGGGCAACCGGGGAGCTGTTTTTT. The genes are TRBV28 and TRBJ2-2, with TRBD1 identical over 10 bases. With 2 bases clipped from V and 5 bases from J, the junction kept 14 bases outside the gene matches. CDR3 length: 19 residues. Germline CDR1 is MDHEN and CDR2 is SYDVKM.

This clone was observed a single time. The rearrangement joins TRBV6-6 to TRBJ1-5; unclear D gene. The CDR3 contains 13 residues. Germline CDR1 MNHNY, CDR2 SVGAGI (reference sequence). V lost 0 bases to trimming and J lost 5 bases, with 5 bases between them. The CDR3 sequence: CASSYSRDQPQHF. The CDR3 bases are TGTGCCAGCAGTTACTCGAGGGATCAGCCCCAGCATTTT.

The V gene is TRBV29-1, the J gene TRBJ2-3; 8 nucleotides agree with TRBD2. This CDR3 contains 13 residues. V shed 3 bases and J 8 bases; nucleotides not matched to a gene: 7. CDR1 SQVTM and CDR2 ANQGSEA come from the germline V gene. For the CDR3, the DNA is TGCAGCGTTGAGGGGACTCGGGGGGGTACGCAGTATTTT. Amino acid sequence: CSVEGTRGGTQYF.